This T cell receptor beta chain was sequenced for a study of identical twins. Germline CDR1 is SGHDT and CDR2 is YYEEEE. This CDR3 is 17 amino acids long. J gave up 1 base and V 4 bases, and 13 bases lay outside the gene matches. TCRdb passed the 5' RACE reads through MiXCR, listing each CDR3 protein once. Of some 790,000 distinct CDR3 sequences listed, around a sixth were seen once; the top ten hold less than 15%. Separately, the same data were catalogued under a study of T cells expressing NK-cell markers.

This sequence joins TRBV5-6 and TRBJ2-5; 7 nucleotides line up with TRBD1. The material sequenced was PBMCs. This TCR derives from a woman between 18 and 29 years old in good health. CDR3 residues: CASSKLWDRSAQETQYF. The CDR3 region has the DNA TGTGCCAGCAGCAAACTTTGGGACAGATCTGCCCAAGAGACCCAGTACTTC.